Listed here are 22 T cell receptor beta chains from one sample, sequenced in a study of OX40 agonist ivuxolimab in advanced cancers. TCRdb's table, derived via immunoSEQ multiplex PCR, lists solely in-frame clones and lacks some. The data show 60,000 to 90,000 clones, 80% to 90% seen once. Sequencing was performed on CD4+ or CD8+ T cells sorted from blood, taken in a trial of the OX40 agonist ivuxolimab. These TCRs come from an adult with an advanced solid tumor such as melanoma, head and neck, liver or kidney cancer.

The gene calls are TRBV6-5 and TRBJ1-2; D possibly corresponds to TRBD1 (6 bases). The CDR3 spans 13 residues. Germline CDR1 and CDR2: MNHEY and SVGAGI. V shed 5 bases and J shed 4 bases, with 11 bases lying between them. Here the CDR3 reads CASSRQASYGYTF. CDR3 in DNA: TGTGCCAGCAGTCGACAGGCGTCCTATGGCTACACCTTC.

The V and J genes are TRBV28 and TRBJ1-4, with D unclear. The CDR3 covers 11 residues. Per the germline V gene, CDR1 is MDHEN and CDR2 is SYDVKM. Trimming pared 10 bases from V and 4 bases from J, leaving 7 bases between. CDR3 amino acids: CATDVNEKLFF. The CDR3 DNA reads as TGTGCCACGGACGTTAATGAAAAACTGTTTTTT.

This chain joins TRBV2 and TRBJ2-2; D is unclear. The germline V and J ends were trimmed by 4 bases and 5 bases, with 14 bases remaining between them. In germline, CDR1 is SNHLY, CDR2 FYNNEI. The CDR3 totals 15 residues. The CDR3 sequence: CASSGQRLSTGELFF. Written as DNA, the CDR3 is TGTGCCAGCAGTGGGCAACGGCTCTCTACCGGGGAGCTGTTTTTT.

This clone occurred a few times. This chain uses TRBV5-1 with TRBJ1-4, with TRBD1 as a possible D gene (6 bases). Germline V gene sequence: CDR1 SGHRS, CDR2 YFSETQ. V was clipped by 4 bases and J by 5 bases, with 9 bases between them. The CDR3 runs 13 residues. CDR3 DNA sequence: TGCGCCAGCAGCGACGGACAGAATGAAAAACTGTTTTTT. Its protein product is CASSDGQNEKLFF.

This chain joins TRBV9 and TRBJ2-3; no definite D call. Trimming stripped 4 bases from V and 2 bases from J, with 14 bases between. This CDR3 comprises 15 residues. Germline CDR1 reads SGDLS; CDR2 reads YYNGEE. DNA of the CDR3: TGTGCCAGCAGCCCCTCTAGACTGAACACAGATACGCAGTATTTT. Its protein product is CASSPSRLNTDTQYF.

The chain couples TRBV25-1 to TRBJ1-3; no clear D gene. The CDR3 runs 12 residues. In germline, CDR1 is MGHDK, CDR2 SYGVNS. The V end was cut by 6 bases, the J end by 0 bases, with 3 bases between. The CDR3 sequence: CASRSSGNTIYF. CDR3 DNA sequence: TGTGCCAGCAGGTCCTCTGGAAACACCATATATTTT.

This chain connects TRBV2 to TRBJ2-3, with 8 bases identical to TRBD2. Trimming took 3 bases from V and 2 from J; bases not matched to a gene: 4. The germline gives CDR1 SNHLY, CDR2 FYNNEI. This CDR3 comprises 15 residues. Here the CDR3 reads CASSDEAGVTDTQYF. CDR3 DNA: TGTGCCAGCAGTGATGAAGCGGGGGTCACAGATACGCAGTATTTT.

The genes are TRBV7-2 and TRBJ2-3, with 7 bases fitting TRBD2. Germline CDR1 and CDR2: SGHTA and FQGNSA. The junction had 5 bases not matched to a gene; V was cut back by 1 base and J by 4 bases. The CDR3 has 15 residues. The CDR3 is CASSLGGGMPDTQYF. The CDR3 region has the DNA TGTGCCAGCAGCTTAGGGGGAGGGATGCCAGATACGCAGTATTTT.

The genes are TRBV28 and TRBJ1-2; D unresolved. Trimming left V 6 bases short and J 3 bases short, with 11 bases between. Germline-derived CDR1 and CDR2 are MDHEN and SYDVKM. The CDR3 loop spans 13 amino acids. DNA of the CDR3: TGTGCCAGCAGCCCTGGACCGGACTATGGCTACACCTTC. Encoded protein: CASSPGPDYGYTF.

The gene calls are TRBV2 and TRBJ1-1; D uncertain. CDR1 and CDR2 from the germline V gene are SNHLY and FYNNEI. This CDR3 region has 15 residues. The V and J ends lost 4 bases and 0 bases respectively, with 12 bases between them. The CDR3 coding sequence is TGTGCCAGCAGTGGTGGGCAGGCCCTGAACACTGAAGCTTTCTTT. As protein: CASSGGQALNTEAFF.

CDR3 residues: CASSGAGTGREKLFF. The CDR3 DNA reads TGTGCCAGCAGTGGGGCCGGGACAGGGAGGGAAAAACTGTTTTTT. The chain couples TRBV2 to TRBJ1-4, with TRBD1 identical over 9 bases. CDR1 and CDR2 from the germline V gene are SNHLY and FYNNEI. This CDR3 region has 15 residues. V lost 4 bases, J lost 8 bases, and 8 bases stayed unmatched.

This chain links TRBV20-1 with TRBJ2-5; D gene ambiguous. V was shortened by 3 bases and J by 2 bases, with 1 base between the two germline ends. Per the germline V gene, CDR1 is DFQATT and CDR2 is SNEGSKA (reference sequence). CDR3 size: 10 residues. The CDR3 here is CSARQETQYF. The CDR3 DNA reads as TGCAGTGCTAGGCAAGAGACCCAGTACTTC.

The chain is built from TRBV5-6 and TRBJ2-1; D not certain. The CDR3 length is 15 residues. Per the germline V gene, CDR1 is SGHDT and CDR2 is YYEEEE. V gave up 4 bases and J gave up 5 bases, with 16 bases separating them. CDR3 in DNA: TGTGCCAGCAGCCCTCGCCAGGCCATCAACAATGAGCAGTTCTTC. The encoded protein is CASSPRQAINNEQFF. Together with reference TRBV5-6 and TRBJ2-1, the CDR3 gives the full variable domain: DAGVTQSPTHLIKTRGQQVTLRCSPKSGHDTVSWYQQALGQGPQFIFQYYEEEERQRGNFPDRFSGHQFPNYSSELNVNALLLGDSALYLCASSPRQAINNEQFFGPGTRLTVL.

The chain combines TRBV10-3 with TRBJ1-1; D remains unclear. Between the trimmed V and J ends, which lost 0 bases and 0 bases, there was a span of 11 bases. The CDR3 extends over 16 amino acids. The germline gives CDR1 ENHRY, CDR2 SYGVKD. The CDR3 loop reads CAISESNIRMNTEAFF. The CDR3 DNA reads TGTGCCATCAGTGAGTCGAATATACGTATGAACACTGAAGCTTTCTTT.

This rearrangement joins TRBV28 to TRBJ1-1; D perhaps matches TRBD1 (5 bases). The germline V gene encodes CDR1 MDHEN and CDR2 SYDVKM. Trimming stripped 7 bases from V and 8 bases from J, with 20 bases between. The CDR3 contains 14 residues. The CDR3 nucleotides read TGTGCCAGCAATCCGGGGCCGGTTGTTCTCGAAGCTTTCTTT. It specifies CASNPGPVVLEAFF.

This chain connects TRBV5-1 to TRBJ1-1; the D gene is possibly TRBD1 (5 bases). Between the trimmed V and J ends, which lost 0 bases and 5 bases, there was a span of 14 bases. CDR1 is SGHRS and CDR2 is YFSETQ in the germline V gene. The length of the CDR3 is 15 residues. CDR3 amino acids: CASSLAGQGNTEAFF. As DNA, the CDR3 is TGCGCCAGCAGCTTGGCAGGACAAGGAAATACTGAAGCTTTCTTT. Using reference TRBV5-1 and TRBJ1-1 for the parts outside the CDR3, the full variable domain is KAGVTQTPRYLIKTRGQQVTLSCSPISGHRSVSWYQQTPGQGLQFLFEYFSETQRNKGNFPGRFSGRQFSNSRSEMNVSTLELGDSALYLCASSLAGQGNTEAFFGQGTRLTVV.

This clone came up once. The CDR3 reads CASSLLRGANEKLFF. In DNA form, the CDR3 reads TGTGCCAGCAGCTTACTCAGGGGGGCTAATGAAAAACTGTTTTTT. V gene TRBV7-3 combines with J gene TRBJ1-4, with TRBD1 matching 7 bases. The V and J ends lost 2 bases and 3 bases, in that order; junction bases with no gene match: 3. The CDR3 length is 15 residues. The germline V gene has CDR1 SGHTA and CDR2 FQGTGA.

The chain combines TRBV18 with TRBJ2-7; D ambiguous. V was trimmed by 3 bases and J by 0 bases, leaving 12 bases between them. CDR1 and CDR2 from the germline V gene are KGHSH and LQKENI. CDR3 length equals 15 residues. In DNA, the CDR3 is TGTGCCAGCTCACCTTCTCTAGGGCCCTCCTACGAGCAGTACTTC. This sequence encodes CASSPSLGPSYEQYF.

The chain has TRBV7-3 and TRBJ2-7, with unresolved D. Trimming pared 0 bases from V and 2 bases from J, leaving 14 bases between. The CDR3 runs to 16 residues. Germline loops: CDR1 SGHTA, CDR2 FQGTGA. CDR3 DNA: TGTGCCAGCAGCTTAACGATGGCCGGGTATACCTACGAGCAGTACTTC. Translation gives CASSLTMAGYTYEQYF.

This CDR3 is CASRRTGTSPAEAFF. CDR3 in DNA: TGTGCCAGCAGGAGGACAGGGACGAGTCCGGCTGAAGCTTTCTTT. The V and J genes are TRBV2 and TRBJ1-1, with 8 positions matching TRBD1. The CDR3 is 15 residues long. CDR1 is SNHLY and CDR2 is FYNNEI in the germline V gene. Trimming removed 6 bases from V and 6 bases from J; junction bases left unmatched: 12. The full variable domain, rest sourced from reference TRBV2 and TRBJ1-1, is EPEVTQTPSHQVTQMGQEVILRCVPISNHLYFYWYRQILGQKVEFLVSFYNNEISEKSEIFDDQFSVERPDGSNFTLKIRSTKLEDSAMYFCASRRTGTSPAEAFFGQGTRLTVV.

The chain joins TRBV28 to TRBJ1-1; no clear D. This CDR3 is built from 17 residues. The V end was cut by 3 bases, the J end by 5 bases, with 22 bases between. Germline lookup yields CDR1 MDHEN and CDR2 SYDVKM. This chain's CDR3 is CASSFGFGRGIRTEAFF. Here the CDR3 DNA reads TGTGCCAGCAGTTTTGGATTCGGGCGGGGAATTCGGACTGAAGCTTTCTTT. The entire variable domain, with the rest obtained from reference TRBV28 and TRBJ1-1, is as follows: DVKVTQSSRYLVKRTGEKVFLECVQDMDHENMFWYRQDPGLGLRLIYFSYDVKMKEKGDIPEGYSVSREKKERFSLILESASTNQTSMYLCASSFGFGRGIRTEAFFGQGTRLTVV.

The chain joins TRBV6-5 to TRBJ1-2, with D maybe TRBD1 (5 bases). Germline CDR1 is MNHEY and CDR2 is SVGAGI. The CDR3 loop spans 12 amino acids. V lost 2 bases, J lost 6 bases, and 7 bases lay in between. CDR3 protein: CASSYDSHGYTF. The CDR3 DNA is TGTGCCAGCAGTTACGACAGCCATGGCTACACCTTC.